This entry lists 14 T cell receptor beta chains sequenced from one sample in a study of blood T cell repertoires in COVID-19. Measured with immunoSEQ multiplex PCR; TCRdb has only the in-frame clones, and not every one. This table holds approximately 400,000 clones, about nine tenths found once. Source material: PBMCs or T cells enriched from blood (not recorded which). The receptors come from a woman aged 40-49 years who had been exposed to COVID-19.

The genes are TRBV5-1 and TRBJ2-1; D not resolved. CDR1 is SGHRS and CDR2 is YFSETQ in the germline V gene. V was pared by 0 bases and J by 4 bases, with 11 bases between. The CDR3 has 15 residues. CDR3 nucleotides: TGCGCCAGCAGCTTGGACGGCAGGCCTTACAATGAGCAGTTCTTC. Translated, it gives CASSLDGRPYNEQFF. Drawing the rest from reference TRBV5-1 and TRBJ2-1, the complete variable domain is KAGVTQTPRYLIKTRGQQVTLSCSPISGHRSVSWYQQTPGQGLQFLFEYFSETQRNKGNFPGRFSGRQFSNSRSEMNVSTLELGDSALYLCASSLDGRPYNEQFFGPGTRLTVL.

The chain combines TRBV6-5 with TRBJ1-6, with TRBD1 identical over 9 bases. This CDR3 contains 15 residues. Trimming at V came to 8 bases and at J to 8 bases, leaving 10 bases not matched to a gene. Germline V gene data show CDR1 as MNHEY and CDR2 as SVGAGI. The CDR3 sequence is CASSSRDREYSPLHF. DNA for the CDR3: TGTGCCAGCTCGTCCCGGGACAGGGAATATTCACCCCTCCACTTT.

DNA for the CDR3: TGTGCCAGCAGCTTAGCCCCAAGGGAGGAGCAGTTCTTC. This sequence encodes CASSLAPREEQFF. This chain joins TRBV11-3 and TRBJ2-1, with a tentative D call TRBD2 (5 bases). CDR3 length: 13 residues. Trimming cost V 1 base and J 10 bases, with 11 bases left between them. Germline lookup yields CDR1 SGHNT and CDR2 YENEEA. Full variable domain (remainder filled in from reference TRBV11-3 and TRBJ2-1): EAGVVQSPRYKIIEKKQPVAFWCNPISGHNTLYWYLQNLGQGPELLIRYENEEAVDDSQLPKDRFSAERLKGVDSTLKIQPAELGDSAVYLCASSLAPREEQFFGPGTRLTVL.

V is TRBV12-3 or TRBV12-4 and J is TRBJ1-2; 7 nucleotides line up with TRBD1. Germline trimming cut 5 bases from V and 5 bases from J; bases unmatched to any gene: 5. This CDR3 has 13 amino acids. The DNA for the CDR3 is TGTGCCAGCAGTCCCGGGACAGCGTATGGCTACACCTTC. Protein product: CASSPGTAYGYTF.

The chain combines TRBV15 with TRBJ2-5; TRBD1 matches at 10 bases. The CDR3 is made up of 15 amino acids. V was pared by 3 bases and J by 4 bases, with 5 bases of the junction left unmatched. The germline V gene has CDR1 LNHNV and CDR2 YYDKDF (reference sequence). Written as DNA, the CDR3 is TGTGCCACCAGCAGCCCCGGGACAGGGGTAGAGACCCAGTACTTC. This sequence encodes CATSSPGTGVETQYF.

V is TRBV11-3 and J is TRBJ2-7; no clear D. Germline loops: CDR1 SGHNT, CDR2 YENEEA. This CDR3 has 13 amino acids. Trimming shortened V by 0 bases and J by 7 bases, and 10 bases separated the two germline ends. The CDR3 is CASSLENPREQYF. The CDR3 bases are TGTGCCAGCAGCTTAGAAAACCCTCGGGAGCAGTACTTC.

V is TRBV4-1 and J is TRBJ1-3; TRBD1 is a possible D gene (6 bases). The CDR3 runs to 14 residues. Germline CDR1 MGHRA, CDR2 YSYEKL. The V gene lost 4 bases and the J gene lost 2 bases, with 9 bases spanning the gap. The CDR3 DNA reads TGCGCCAGCAGCCGAGGGGGGGCTGGAAACACCATATATTTT. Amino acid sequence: CASSRGGAGNTIYF.

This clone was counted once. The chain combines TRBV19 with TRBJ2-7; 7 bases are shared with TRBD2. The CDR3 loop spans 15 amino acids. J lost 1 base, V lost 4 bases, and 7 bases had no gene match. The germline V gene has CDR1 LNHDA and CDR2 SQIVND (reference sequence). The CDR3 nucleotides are TGTGCCAGTAGTACCCTGGCGGGGGAGTCCTACGAGCAGTACTTC. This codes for CASSTLAGESYEQYF.

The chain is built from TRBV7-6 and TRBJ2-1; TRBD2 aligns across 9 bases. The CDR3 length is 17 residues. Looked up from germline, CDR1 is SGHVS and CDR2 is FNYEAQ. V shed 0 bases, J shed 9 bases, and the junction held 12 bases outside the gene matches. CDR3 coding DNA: TGTGCCAGCAGCTTAGCTGTTGCGGGAGGGCTGTCTAGTGAGCAGTTCTTC. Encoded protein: CASSLAVAGGLSSEQFF.

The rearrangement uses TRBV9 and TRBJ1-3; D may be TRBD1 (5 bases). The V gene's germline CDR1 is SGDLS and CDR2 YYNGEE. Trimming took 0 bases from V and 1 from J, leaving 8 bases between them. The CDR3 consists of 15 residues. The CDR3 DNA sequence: TGTGCCAGCAGCGTAGGGAGGGGATCTGGAAACACCATATATTTT. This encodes CASSVGRGSGNTIYF.

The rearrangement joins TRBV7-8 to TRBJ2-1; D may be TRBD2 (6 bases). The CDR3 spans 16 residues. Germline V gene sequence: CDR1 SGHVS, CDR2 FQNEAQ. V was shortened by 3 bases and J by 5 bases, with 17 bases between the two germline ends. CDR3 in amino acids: CASSFPAGGTDNEQFF. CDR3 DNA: TGTGCCAGCAGCTTCCCCGCCGGGGGAACCGACAATGAGCAGTTCTTC.

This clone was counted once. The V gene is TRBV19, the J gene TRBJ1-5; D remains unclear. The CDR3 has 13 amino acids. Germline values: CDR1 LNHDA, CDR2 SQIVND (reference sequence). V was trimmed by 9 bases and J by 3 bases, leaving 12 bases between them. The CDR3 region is CASTLWPNQPQHF. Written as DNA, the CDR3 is TGTGCCAGCACCCTTTGGCCCAATCAGCCCCAGCATTTT.

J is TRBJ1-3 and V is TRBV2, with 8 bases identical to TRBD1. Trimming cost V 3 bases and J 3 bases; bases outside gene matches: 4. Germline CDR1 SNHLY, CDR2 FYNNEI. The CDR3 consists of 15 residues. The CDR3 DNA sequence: TGTGCCAGCAGTGACAGGGGGCAATATGGAAACACCATATATTTT. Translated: CASSDRGQYGNTIYF.

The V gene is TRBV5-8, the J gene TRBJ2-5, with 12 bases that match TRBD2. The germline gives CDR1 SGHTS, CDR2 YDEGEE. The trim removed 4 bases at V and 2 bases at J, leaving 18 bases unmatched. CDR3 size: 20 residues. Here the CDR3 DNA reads TGTGCCAGCAGCCTAACCGTCGGTCTAGCGGGGGGGCCAGGACAAGAGACCCAGTACTTC. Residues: CASSLTVGLAGGPGQETQYF.